These T cell receptor beta chains were read from a single sample in a study of shared clonotypes between healthy human individuals. Clones were sequenced by immunoSEQ multiplex PCR, and TCRdb holds only the in-frame ones, with some missing. Among approximately 720,000 clones, 92% were seen once, and the ten largest hold approximately 22%. Sequencing was done on a sample of naive CD8+ T cells sorted from blood. The receptors come from a man aged 25-45 years in good health. Both conserved end residues are part of each CDR3. A D gene is named only where the DNA matches it firmly. Rows give clone size only sometimes, using once, few, many, or a class for an expanded clone.

j_call,clone_size,v_call,d_call,cdr3_aa,cdr3_nt
TRBJ1-1,.,TRBV7-9,.,CASSLRHDTEAFF,TGTGCCAGCAGCTTAAGACATGACACTGAAGCTTTCTTT
TRBJ1-4,.,TRBV7-9,TRBD1,CASSSDRKKEKLFF,TGTGCCAGCAGTTCGGACAGGAAGAAGGAAAAACTGTTTTTT
TRBJ2-7,.,TRBV5-4,.,CASSLGVGGQGSYEQYF,TGTGCCAGCAGCTTGGGTGTAGGGGGTCAGGGCTCCTACGAGCAGTACTTC
TRBJ2-2,.,TRBV29-1,TRBD2,CSSQAGNTGELFF,TGCAGCTCCCAAGCGGGAAACACCGGGGAGCTGTTTTTT
TRBJ2-1,.,TRBV15,.,CATSREPQHFFGEQFF,TGTGCCACCAGCAGAGAACCCCAGCATTTCTTCGGTGAGCAGTTCTTC
TRBJ1-2,.,TRBV7-9,TRBD1,CASSLRKTGAHGYTF,TGTGCCAGCAGCTTAAGGAAGACAGGGGCGCATGGCTACACCTTC
TRBJ2-3,.,TRBV7-9,TRBD2,CASSSKRGGREWTQYF,TGTGCCAGCAGCTCAAAAAGGGGAGGGCGGGAGTGGACGCAGTATTTT
TRBJ2-7,few,TRBV11-2,TRBD2,CASSVGTSGPYEQYF,TGTGCCAGCAGCGTAGGGACTAGCGGACCCTACGAGCAGTACTTC
TRBJ2-4,.,TRBV7-2,TRBD2,CASSLIAGGLENIQYF,TGTGCCAGCAGCTTAATTGCGGGAGGCCTGGAGAACATTCAGTACTTC
TRBJ2-5,.,TRBV28,.,CASNKPDTYQETQYF,TGTGCCAGCAATAAACCCGACACGTACCAAGAGACCCAGTACTTC
TRBJ1-4,.,TRBV7-9,.,CASSTRAQAPFF,TGTGCCAGCAGCACTAGGGCGCAGGCACCGTTTTTT
TRBJ1-2,once,TRBV29-1,TRBD1,CSVGRIGDSYGYTF,TGCAGCGTTGGGAGGATTGGGGACAGTTATGGCTACACCTTC
TRBJ2-7,.,TRBV28,.,CASSLYRGRRVYEQYF,TGTGCCAGCAGTTTATATCGGGGAAGAAGAGTTTACGAGCAGTACTTC
TRBJ2-7,.,TRBV2,TRBD2,CASRRTSGPTYEQYF,TGTGCCAGCAGACGGACTAGCGGGCCAACCTACGAGCAGTACTTC
TRBJ2-1,.,TRBV27,.,CASSLSGHTNEQFF,TGTGCCAGCAGTTTATCCGGACACACAAATGAGCAGTTCTTC
TRBJ2-7,.,TRBV16,TRBD2,CASSRASGSYEQYF,TGTGCCAGCAGCCGGGCTAGCGGATCCTACGAGCAGTACTTC
TRBJ1-4,.,TRBV18,.,CASSPGRVYEKLFF,TGTGCCAGCTCACCAGGCAGGGTGTATGAAAAACTGTTTTTT
TRBJ2-7,.,TRBV28,.,CASSPRTVSTRYEQYF,TGTGCCAGCAGTCCCCGGACGGTTTCCACCCGATACGAGCAGTACTTC
TRBJ1-2,.,TRBV30,TRBD1,CAWSDGQGHGYTF,TGTGCCTGGAGTGATGGACAGGGCCATGGCTACACCTTC
TRBJ2-1,.,TRBV9,.,CASSNTRSEQFF,TGTGCCAGCAGCAACACCCGGAGCGAGCAGTTCTTC
TRBJ2-2,.,TRBV27,TRBD2,CASSGPGQRTSGRGNTGELFF,TGTGCCAGCAGTGGTCCGGGACAACGGACTAGCGGGAGAGGGAACACCGGGGAGCTGTTTTTT
TRBJ2-1,.,TRBV7-9,.,CASSFFLALGDNEQFF,TGTGCCAGCAGTTTTTTTCTAGCGCTGGGGGACAATGAGCAGTTCTTC
TRBJ1-2,.,TRBV7-9,TRBD1,CASSLVGQVNYGYTF,TGTGCCAGCAGCTTAGTGGGACAGGTTAACTATGGCTACACCTTC
TRBJ1-1,.,TRBV5-4,TRBD1,CASSPGQGSAEAFF,TGTGCCAGCAGCCCGGGACAGGGATCGGCTGAAGCTTTCTTT
TRBJ1-5,.,TRBV5-4,TRBD1,CASSLGTGSGQPQHF,TGTGCCAGCAGCTTGGGGACAGGGAGCGGTCAGCCCCAGCATTTT
TRBJ1-1,.,TRBV7-3,.,CASSLTGGTEAFF,TGTGCCAGCAGCTTAACTGGGGGCACTGAAGCTTTCTTT
TRBJ2-1,.,TRBV9,TRBD2,CASSATSGGNEQFF,TGTGCCAGCAGCGCGACTAGCGGGGGGAATGAGCAGTTCTTC
TRBJ1-1,.,TRBV9,.,CASSVVWGQGTEAFF,TGTGCCAGCAGCGTAGTATGGGGTCAGGGGACTGAAGCTTTCTTT
TRBJ2-2,.,TRBV28,.,CASSFYLAGELFF,TGTGCCAGCAGTTTTTATTTAGCCGGGGAGCTGTTTTTT
TRBJ2-7,.,TRBV25-1,TRBD1,CASSDRTGGSYEQYF,TGTGCCAGCAGTGACCGGACAGGGGGCTCCTACGAGCAGTACTTC
TRBJ2-7,.,TRBV27,TRBD2,CASSQGLAGVEQYF,TGTGCCAGCAGTCAAGGACTAGCGGGAGTGGAGCAGTACTTC
TRBJ1-1,.,TRBV4-3,.,CASSQPGDQNTEAFF,TGCGCCAGCAGCCAACCAGGAGATCAAAACACTGAAGCTTTCTTT
TRBJ2-7,.,TRBV11-2,TRBD1,CASSLGQGAYEQYF,TGTGCCAGCAGCCTGGGACAGGGCGCCTACGAGCAGTACTTC
TRBJ2-1,.,TRBV28,.,CASNRAVSSYNEQFF,TGTGCCAGCAACCGGGCGGTGAGCTCCTACAATGAGCAGTTCTTC
TRBJ2-2,few,TRBV5-6,TRBD1,CASSGPGQRTGELFF,TGTGCCAGCAGCGGGCCGGGACAGAGAACCGGGGAGCTGTTTTTT
TRBJ1-1,.,TRBV7-8,.,CASTPGGPSIFRTEAFF,TGTGCCAGCACACCGGGGGGACCGTCTATATTCCGGACTGAAGCTTTCTTT
TRBJ2-2,.,TRBV6-6,.,CASSWAGELFF,TGTGCCAGCAGTTGGGCCGGGGAGCTGTTTTTT
TRBJ2-7,.,TRBV30,.,CAWTLTGMAYEQYF,TGTGCCTGGACCCTCACAGGGATGGCCTACGAGCAGTACTTC
TRBJ2-1,.,TRBV4-3,TRBD2,CASSVSLAAPGTNEQFF,TGCGCCAGCAGCGTTTCCCTAGCGGCCCCGGGTACCAATGAGCAGTTCTTC
TRBJ1-2,.,TRBV7-9,TRBD1,CASSSTGQGGLAGVHGYTF,TGTGCCAGCAGCTCAACAGGACAGGGGGGCTTAGCAGGGGTGCATGGCTACACCTTC
TRBJ2-1,.,TRBV7-3,TRBD2,CASSPGLALPNEQFF,TGTGCCAGCAGCCCCGGACTAGCGCTCCCCAATGAGCAGTTCTTC
TRBJ2-2,.,TRBV9,TRBD1,CASSETGDTGELFF,TGTGCCAGCAGCGAAACAGGGGACACCGGGGAGCTGTTTTTT
TRBJ2-1,.,TRBV28,TRBD2,CASSLVAGGLNEQFF,TGTGCCAGCAGTTTAGTGGCGGGAGGGCTCAATGAGCAGTTCTTC
TRBJ2-1,.,TRBV27,TRBD2,CASSHAGGLSYNEQFF,TGTGCCAGCAGTCACGCGGGGGGGCTGAGCTACAATGAGCAGTTCTTC
TRBJ2-1,.,TRBV4-3,.,CASSQAGTGNNEQFF,TGCGCCAGCAGCCAAGCGGGAACAGGTAACAATGAGCAGTTCTTC
TRBJ1-1,.,TRBV28,.,CASSLRGGTEAFF,TGTGCCAGCAGCCTTAGGGGGGGCACTGAAGCTTTCTTT
TRBJ2-4,.,TRBV4-2,TRBD1,CASSFGTGGDIQYF,TGTGCCAGCAGCTTTGGGACAGGCGGGGACATTCAGTACTTC
TRBJ1-5,.,TRBV6-5,.,CASSYSEGNQPQHF,TGTGCCAGCAGTTACTCAGAGGGCAATCAGCCCCAGCATTTT
TRBJ2-7,.,TRBV11-2,.,CASSFIPDHTYEQYF,TGTGCCAGCAGCTTCATTCCGGACCACACCTACGAGCAGTACTTC
TRBJ1-2,few,TRBV2,TRBD1,CADFSGGVGGYTF,TGTGCCGACTTCTCAGGGGGCGTGGGTGGCTACACCTTC
TRBJ2-2,.,TRBV30,.,CAWKPLADNTGELFF,TGTGCCTGGAAGCCTTTAGCGGATAACACCGGGGAGCTGTTTTTT
TRBJ1-4,.,TRBV6-6,.,CASSPGANEKLFF,TGTGCCAGCAGTCCCGGGGCGAATGAAAAACTGTTTTTT
TRBJ2-1,.,TRBV27,TRBD2,CASSLSSGVPNEQFF,TGTGCCAGCAGTTTATCTAGCGGGGTCCCGAATGAGCAGTTCTTC
TRBJ2-5,.,TRBV27,TRBD2,CASSWGTSGGETQYF,TGTGCCAGCAGTTGGGGGACTAGCGGGGGCGAGACCCAGTACTTC
TRBJ2-7,.,TRBV2,.,CACKGGAYEQYF,TGTGCCTGCAAGGGGGGCGCCTACGAGCAGTACTTC
TRBJ2-7,.,TRBV11-2,.,CASSHPATIPYEQYF,TGTGCCAGCAGCCACCCCGCAACCATACCATACGAGCAGTACTTC
TRBJ2-1,.,TRBV6-6,.,CASSSNRGGIGEQFF,TGTGCCAGCAGTTCCAATAGGGGGGGAATAGGTGAGCAGTTCTTC